The sequence of this T cell receptor beta chain was determined in a study of CD4 T cells in relation to SARS-CoV-2 and coronaviruses. Comment on this clone: Its matching antigen is unknown.

The method was immunoSEQ multiplex PCR; TCRdb's version includes in-frame clones alone and lacks a portion of them. The data show 36,000 or so clones, with over 65% seen just once and less than 3% held by the top ten. The length of the CDR3 is 15 residues. Germline V lookup: CDR1 KGHSH, CDR2 LQKENI. The germline V and J ends were trimmed by 1 base and 1 base, with 10 bases remaining between them. The source is an adult with COVID-19. The genes are TRBV18 and TRBJ1-1; TRBD1 is a possible D gene (6 bases). Material: memory CD4+ T cells from PBMCs, cultured in vitro. CDR3: CASSPRGAENTEAFF. CDR3 nucleotide sequence: TGTGCCAGCTCACCACGGGGGGCGGAGAACACTGAAGCTTTCTTT.